A selection of T cell receptor beta chains follows, all from one sample in a study of blood T cell repertoires in COVID-19. The repertoire was sequenced with immunoSEQ multiplex PCR; TCRdb's copy has only in-frame clones and lacks some. The sample contains fewer than 300,000 clones, roughly 85% of which appear only once. The sample was peripheral blood. These receptors all stem from a woman aged 45-65 years who had recovered from COVID-19. Each CDR3 is given with its conserved first and last residue.

j_call: TRBJ1-5
cdr3_length: 13
v_call: TRBV5-6
cdr3_aa: CASSLDRLGPQHF

j_call: TRBJ1-6
cdr3_length: 13
v_call: TRBV24-1
cdr3_aa: CATSDRQGSPLHF

j_call: TRBJ2-7
cdr3_length: 16
v_call: TRBV18
cdr3_aa: CASSPRLAGGSHEQYF

j_call: TRBJ1-3
cdr3_length: 13
v_call: TRBV12-3/TRBV12-4
cdr3_aa: CASSLTAGNTIYF

j_call: TRBJ2-7
cdr3_length: 15
v_call: TRBV7-2
cdr3_aa: CASSPRTSGPYEQYF

j_call: TRBJ2-7
cdr3_length: 13
v_call: TRBV6-6
cdr3_aa: CASSPGQTYEQYF

j_call: TRBJ2-3
cdr3_length: 15
v_call: TRBV2
cdr3_aa: CASSEARDRGGTQYF

j_call: TRBJ1-1
cdr3_length: 14
v_call: TRBV7-9
cdr3_aa: CASSLETGRTEAFF

j_call: TRBJ2-3
cdr3_length: 14
v_call: TRBV27
cdr3_aa: CASNLRGGTDTQYF

j_call: TRBJ2-3
cdr3_length: 13
v_call: TRBV27
cdr3_aa: CASSSPSRDTQYF

j_call: TRBJ2-3
cdr3_length: 14
v_call: TRBV5-4
cdr3_aa: CASSLAGGVDTQYF

j_call: TRBJ2-1
cdr3_length: 15
v_call: TRBV4-1
cdr3_aa: CASSQYERLYNEQFF

j_call: TRBJ2-5
cdr3_length: 16
v_call: TRBV7-6
cdr3_aa: CASSPRWGGDQETQYF

j_call: TRBJ2-7
cdr3_length: 15
v_call: TRBV6-5
cdr3_aa: CASSYQTGGGYEQYF

j_call: TRBJ1-2
cdr3_length: 16
v_call: TRBV19
cdr3_aa: CASSALRGQGNYGYTF

j_call: TRBJ1-1
cdr3_length: 14
v_call: TRBV14
cdr3_aa: CARLDGTGNTEAFF

j_call: TRBJ2-6
cdr3_length: 17
v_call: TRBV28
cdr3_aa: CASSLQRQSSGANVLTF

j_call: TRBJ2-7
cdr3_length: 15
v_call: TRBV7-2
cdr3_aa: CASSLSGKSSYEQYF

j_call: TRBJ2-7
cdr3_length: 16
v_call: TRBV10-3
cdr3_aa: CAISDSVRKAGYEQYF

j_call: TRBJ2-3
cdr3_length: 15
v_call: TRBV5-1
cdr3_aa: CASSLADRGGDTQYF

j_call: TRBJ1-3
cdr3_length: 15
v_call: TRBV7-9
cdr3_aa: CASSLVETAGNTIYF

j_call: TRBJ1-2
cdr3_length: 16
v_call: TRBV7-2
cdr3_aa: CASSPSGQGAPYGYTF

j_call: TRBJ2-2
cdr3_length: 16
v_call: TRBV3-1/TRBV3-2
cdr3_aa: CASSREGLASTGELFF

j_call: TRBJ1-3
cdr3_length: 17
v_call: TRBV5-5
cdr3_aa: CASSFATGWNSGNTIYF

j_call: TRBJ1-5
cdr3_length: 15
v_call: TRBV18
cdr3_aa: CASSTGTVSNQPQHF

j_call: TRBJ1-5
cdr3_length: 15
v_call: TRBV24-1
cdr3_aa: CATRGGGTGNQPQHF

j_call: TRBJ2-7
cdr3_length: 19
v_call: TRBV21-1
cdr3_aa: CASSKARGTSLELDYEQYF

j_call: TRBJ1-2
cdr3_length: 15
v_call: TRBV9
cdr3_aa: CASSVSDTPSYGYTF

j_call: TRBJ2-3
cdr3_length: 16
v_call: TRBV6-6
cdr3_aa: CASSATGTGGTDTQYF

j_call: TRBJ1-1
cdr3_length: 15
v_call: TRBV28
cdr3_aa: CASSSLGAGNTEAFF

j_call: TRBJ2-5
cdr3_length: 16
v_call: TRBV11-1
cdr3_aa: CASSLAGTQYQETQYF

j_call: TRBJ2-1
cdr3_length: 11
v_call: TRBV6-5
cdr3_aa: CASSQGQGEFF

j_call: TRBJ2-5
cdr3_length: 18
v_call: TRBV5-1
cdr3_aa: CASSLGLAGGLQGETQYF

j_call: TRBJ1-2
cdr3_length: 15
v_call: TRBV7-2
cdr3_aa: CASSLGAGGNYGYTF

j_call: TRBJ1-1
cdr3_length: 13
v_call: TRBV7-7
cdr3_aa: CASSPYTGNEAFF

j_call: TRBJ2-1
cdr3_length: 15
v_call: TRBV2
cdr3_aa: CASSDLAGGYNEQFF

j_call: TRBJ1-2
cdr3_length: 13
v_call: TRBV2
cdr3_aa: CASSPSGPGGYTF

j_call: TRBJ2-5
cdr3_length: 14
v_call: TRBV10-3
cdr3_aa: CAISGTAYQETQYF

j_call: TRBJ2-2
cdr3_length: 14
v_call: TRBV7-8
cdr3_aa: CASSLNSGSGELFF

j_call: TRBJ2-7
cdr3_length: 14
v_call: TRBV3-1/TRBV3-2
cdr3_aa: CASSPLDRAYEQYF

j_call: TRBJ2-6
cdr3_length: 15
v_call: TRBV19
cdr3_aa: CASRLQGSGANVLTF

j_call: TRBJ1-2
cdr3_length: 15
v_call: TRBV18
cdr3_aa: CASSPTEESNYGYTF

j_call: TRBJ1-4
cdr3_length: 15
v_call: TRBV10-3
cdr3_aa: CAIRPDSGAGEKLFF

j_call: TRBJ2-2
cdr3_length: 13
v_call: TRBV29-1
cdr3_aa: CSFWRDESGELFF

j_call: TRBJ1-6
cdr3_length: 15
v_call: TRBV27
cdr3_aa: CASSMTAAHNSPLHF

j_call: TRBJ2-7
cdr3_length: 15
v_call: TRBV4-3
cdr3_aa: CASSQARGRPYEQYF

j_call: TRBJ2-7
cdr3_length: 14
v_call: TRBV6-5
cdr3_aa: CASSYSGRSYEQYF

j_call: TRBJ1-1
cdr3_length: 17
v_call: TRBV4-2
cdr3_aa: CASSQDLGGQVFTEAFF

j_call: TRBJ2-3
cdr3_length: 18
v_call: TRBV4-2
cdr3_aa: CASSQEPSGRVSTDTQYF

j_call: TRBJ1-2
cdr3_length: 14
v_call: TRBV29-1
cdr3_aa: CSVVRGAPNYGYTF

j_call: TRBJ2-7
cdr3_length: 13
v_call: TRBV18
cdr3_aa: CASSEGQLYEQYF

j_call: TRBJ1-1
cdr3_length: 16
v_call: TRBV18
cdr3_aa: CASSRDQARGNTEAFF

j_call: TRBJ1-2
cdr3_length: 16
v_call: TRBV5-4
cdr3_aa: CASSLVGRGIGYGYTF

j_call: TRBJ1-2
cdr3_length: 14
v_call: TRBV28
cdr3_aa: CASSLVVQGDGYTF